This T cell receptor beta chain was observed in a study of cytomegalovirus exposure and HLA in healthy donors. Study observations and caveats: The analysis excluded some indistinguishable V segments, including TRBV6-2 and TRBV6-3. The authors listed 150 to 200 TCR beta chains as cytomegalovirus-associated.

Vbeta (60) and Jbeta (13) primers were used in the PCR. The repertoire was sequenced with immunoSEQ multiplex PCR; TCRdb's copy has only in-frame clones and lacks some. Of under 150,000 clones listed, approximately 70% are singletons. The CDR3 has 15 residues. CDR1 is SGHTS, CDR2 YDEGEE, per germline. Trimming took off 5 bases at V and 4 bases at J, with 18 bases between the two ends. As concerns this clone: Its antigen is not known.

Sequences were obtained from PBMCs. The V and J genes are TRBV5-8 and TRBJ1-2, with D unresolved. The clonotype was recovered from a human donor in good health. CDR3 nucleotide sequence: TGTGCCAGCAGTAGGTGGGCTTATTCCCTCTATGGCTACACCTTC. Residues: CASSRWAYSLYGYTF.